The sequence of this T cell receptor beta chain was determined in a study of patients and donors after allogeneic stem cell transplantation. MiXCR, run by TCRdb on the RT-PCR reads, gives a single entry per CDR3 protein. Found here are over 200,000 distinct CDR3 sequences, around 40% of them singletons; the top ten hold 11%. V dropped 0 bases and J dropped 2 bases, with 10 bases sitting between them. This CDR3 is 15 amino acids long. The germline gives CDR1 MGHRA, CDR2 YSYEKL. The specimen was blood, either unsorted or a sorted T cell fraction (not recorded which). The clonotype originates from a human donor who was either an allogeneic HSCT recipient or a stem cell or donor lymphocyte infusion donor (not recorded which). It is not recorded whose cells these are; they may come from a transplant donor. The chain uses TRBV4-1 and TRBJ1-2, with a possible D match to TRBD1 (6 bases). CDR3 nucleotide sequence: TGCGCCAGCAGCCAAGATCATACAGGGAACTATGGCTACACCTTC. It specifies CASSQDHTGNYGYTF.